A selection of T cell receptor beta chains follows, all from one sample in a study of control samples from healthy donors and cancer patients. Sequenced by immunoSEQ multiplex PCR; TCRdb stores in-frame clones only, minus some. Here the sample spans 90,000 to 130,000 clones, 70% to 85% being singletons. Sequencing was done on a sample of blood. The receptors stem from a man aged 18-30 years in good health. Both conserved end residues are part of each CDR3. A D gene is named only where the DNA matches it firmly. The size of a clone is reported for some rows only, either as once, few or many, or as a class for expanded clones.

CDR3aa: CASSTNGGTGLQETQYF; CDR3nt: TGTGCCAGCAGTACTAACGGCGGGACAGGGCTCCAAGAGACCCAGTACTTC; d_gene: TRBD1; v_gene: TRBV28; j_gene: TRBJ2-5; abundance: NA
CDR3aa: CASSPAGQTYGYTF; CDR3nt: TGCGCCAGCAGCCCCGCGGGGCAGACTTATGGCTACACCTTC; d_gene: NA; v_gene: TRBV5-1; j_gene: TRBJ1-2; abundance: NA
CDR3aa: CASSTSPTGTQYF; CDR3nt: TGTGCCAGCAGCACATCCCCCACTGGGACGCAGTATTTT; d_gene: NA; v_gene: TRBV7-9; j_gene: TRBJ2-3; abundance: NA
CDR3aa: CASSMRWGFDSNQPQHF; CDR3nt: TGTGCCAGTAGTATGAGATGGGGATTTGATAGCAATCAGCCCCAGCATTTT; d_gene: NA; v_gene: TRBV19; j_gene: TRBJ1-5; abundance: NA
CDR3aa: CASSSAGISTDTQYF; CDR3nt: TGTGCCAGCAGCTCAGCGGGGATAAGTACAGATACGCAGTATTTT; d_gene: TRBD2; v_gene: TRBV11-2; j_gene: TRBJ2-3; abundance: NA
CDR3aa: CASRSRPWFGAVETQYF; CDR3nt: TGTGCCAGCAGGTCGCGGCCCTGGTTCGGGGCTGTGGAGACCCAGTACTTC; d_gene: NA; v_gene: TRBV28; j_gene: TRBJ2-5; abundance: NA
CDR3aa: CASSLGPEGSGNTIYF; CDR3nt: TGCGCCAGCAGCTTGGGGCCCGAGGGCTCTGGAAACACCATATATTTT; d_gene: NA; v_gene: TRBV5-1; j_gene: TRBJ1-3; abundance: NA
CDR3aa: CASSLGNDQPQHF; CDR3nt: TGTGCCAGCAGCTTGGGGAACGATCAGCCCCAGCATTTT; d_gene: NA; v_gene: TRBV13; j_gene: TRBJ1-5; abundance: NA
CDR3aa: CAWGMRGVKTGELFF; CDR3nt: TGTGCCTGGGGCATGAGGGGAGTAAAGACCGGGGAGCTGTTTTTT; d_gene: NA; v_gene: TRBV30; j_gene: TRBJ2-2; abundance: NA
CDR3aa: CASSHAGGPNSPLHF; CDR3nt: TGTGCCAGCAGCCACGCGGGGGGCCCTAATTCACCCCTCCACTTT; d_gene: NA; v_gene: TRBV14; j_gene: TRBJ1-6; abundance: NA
CDR3aa: CASSLEGGHSTDTQYF; CDR3nt: TGCGCCAGCAGCTTGGAAGGGGGGCACTCCACAGATACGCAGTATTTT; d_gene: NA; v_gene: TRBV5-1; j_gene: TRBJ2-3; abundance: NA
CDR3aa: CASSLGQGARVTEAFF; CDR3nt: TGTGCCAGCAGTTTAGGACAGGGGGCGCGAGTCACTGAAGCTTTCTTT; d_gene: TRBD1; v_gene: TRBV27; j_gene: TRBJ1-1; abundance: NA
CDR3aa: CASSQRYGYTF; CDR3nt: TGTGCCAGCAGCCAACGGTATGGCTACACCTTC; d_gene: NA; v_gene: TRBV3-1/TRBV3-2; j_gene: TRBJ1-2; abundance: NA
CDR3aa: CASSLRGDQETQYF; CDR3nt: TGCGCCAGCAGCTTGCGGGGGGACCAAGAGACCCAGTACTTC; d_gene: TRBD2; v_gene: TRBV5-1; j_gene: TRBJ2-5; abundance: few
CDR3aa: CASSLDGGQPQHF; CDR3nt: TGCGCCAGCAGCTTGGATGGGGGTCAGCCCCAGCATTTT; d_gene: NA; v_gene: TRBV5-1; j_gene: TRBJ1-5; abundance: NA
CDR3aa: CASSQTSGGFYNEQFF; CDR3nt: TGTGCCAGCAGCCAGACTAGCGGGGGGTTCTACAATGAGCAGTTCTTC; d_gene: TRBD2; v_gene: TRBV5-4; j_gene: TRBJ2-1; abundance: few
CDR3aa: CASSPWGGNQPQHF; CDR3nt: TGTGCCAGCAGCCCCTGGGGGGGCAATCAGCCCCAGCATTTT; d_gene: NA; v_gene: TRBV6-5; j_gene: TRBJ1-5; abundance: NA
CDR3aa: CASSSGASGAETQYF; CDR3nt: TGTGCCAGCAGCTCGGGGGCTAGCGGGGCAGAGACCCAGTACTTC; d_gene: TRBD2; v_gene: TRBV11-1; j_gene: TRBJ2-5; abundance: NA
CDR3aa: CVEGTPSTDTQYF; CDR3nt: TGTGTGGAGGGGACACCAAGCACAGATACGCAGTATTTT; d_gene: NA; v_gene: TRBV7-9; j_gene: TRBJ2-3; abundance: NA
CDR3aa: CASSAKTGGGTEAFF; CDR3nt: TGTGCCAGCAGCGCAAAGACAGGGGGCGGCACTGAAGCTTTCTTT; d_gene: TRBD1; v_gene: TRBV9; j_gene: TRBJ1-1; abundance: few
CDR3aa: CASSEGRGPYTDTQYF; CDR3nt: TGTGCCAGCAGTGAAGGGCGGGGGCCCTACACAGATACGCAGTATTTT; d_gene: NA; v_gene: TRBV2; j_gene: TRBJ2-3; abundance: NA
CDR3aa: CASSDRDGTYEQYF; CDR3nt: TGTGCCAGCAGCGACCGGGACGGAACCTACGAGCAGTACTTC; d_gene: NA; v_gene: TRBV9; j_gene: TRBJ2-7; abundance: NA
CDR3aa: CASRSRGGGNTGELFF; CDR3nt: TGTGCCAGCAGAAGCAGGGGCGGTGGGAACACCGGGGAGCTGTTTTTT; d_gene: NA; v_gene: TRBV2; j_gene: TRBJ2-2; abundance: NA
CDR3aa: CASSLRNTEAFF; CDR3nt: TGTGCCAGCAGCTTAAGGAACACTGAAGCTTTCTTT; d_gene: NA; v_gene: TRBV11-1; j_gene: TRBJ1-1; abundance: once
CDR3aa: CATSLGGYQETQYF; CDR3nt: TGTGCCACCTCTCTGGGGGGGTACCAAGAGACCCAGTACTTC; d_gene: TRBD2; v_gene: TRBV15; j_gene: TRBJ2-5; abundance: once
CDR3aa: CASTLGLIYEQYF; CDR3nt: TGTGCCAGCACCCTGGGACTGATCTACGAGCAGTACTTC; d_gene: NA; v_gene: TRBV12-3/TRBV12-4; j_gene: TRBJ2-7; abundance: NA
CDR3aa: CASSEAAWRNSPLHF; CDR3nt: TGTGCCAGCAGCGAAGCCGCTTGGCGGAATTCACCCCTCCACTTT; d_gene: NA; v_gene: TRBV7-9; j_gene: TRBJ1-6; abundance: NA
CDR3aa: CSVGHTEAFF; CDR3nt: TGCAGCGTTGGACACACTGAAGCTTTCTTT; d_gene: NA; v_gene: TRBV29-1; j_gene: TRBJ1-1; abundance: NA
CDR3aa: CASSSDIYNEQFF; CDR3nt: TGTGCCAGCAGCTCTGACATTTACAATGAGCAGTTCTTC; d_gene: NA; v_gene: TRBV5-5; j_gene: TRBJ2-1; abundance: NA
CDR3aa: CASSSQGGFSTDTQYF; CDR3nt: TGTGCCAGCAGCTCGCAAGGGGGTTTCAGCACAGATACGCAGTATTTT; d_gene: NA; v_gene: TRBV3-1/TRBV3-2; j_gene: TRBJ2-3; abundance: NA
CDR3aa: CASSPDINNSPLHF; CDR3nt: TGTGCCAGCAGCCCCGACATTAATAATTCACCCCTCCACTTT; d_gene: NA; v_gene: TRBV7-2; j_gene: TRBJ1-6; abundance: NA
CDR3aa: CASSQTGDQPQHF; CDR3nt: TGCGCCAGCAGCCAAACAGGGGATCAGCCCCAGCATTTT; d_gene: TRBD1; v_gene: TRBV4-1; j_gene: TRBJ1-5; abundance: NA